These 19 T cell receptor beta chains came from one sample sequenced in a study of identical twins. TCRdb independently ran MiXCR on the 5' RACE reads; one entry per CDR3 protein. Of approximately 280,000 distinct CDR3 sequences listed, under 9% are singletons. The data were also submitted as part of a second study, on yellow fever vaccine responses in identical twins.

Sequenced material: memory (CD45RO+) T cells sorted from blood. These receptors were collected from a woman under 30 in good health.

There are a few counts of this clonotype. V gene TRBV29-1 combines with J gene TRBJ2-1; 9 bases are shared with TRBD2. Germline values: CDR1 SQVTM, CDR2 ANQGSEA. This CDR3 is 13 amino acids long. The trim removed 4 bases at V and 14 bases at J, leaving 12 bases unmatched. The chain's CDR3 is CSVVGREGRREFF. The CDR3 DNA is TGCAGCGTTGTTGGGCGGGAGGGCCGTAGAGAGTTCTTC.

This clonotype was recorded a few times. The V call is TRBV20-1, the J call TRBJ2-1; perhaps D is TRBD1 or TRBD2 (5 bases each). V was trimmed by 2 bases and J by 0 bases, leaving 8 bases between them. The germline V gene has CDR1 DFQATT and CDR2 SNEGSKA (reference sequence). The CDR3 contains 14 residues. CDR3 sequence reads: CSARYGASYNEQFF. DNA for the CDR3: TGCAGTGCTAGATACGGGGCCTCCTACAATGAGCAGTTCTTC.

This clonotype was detected a few times. V and J are TRBV20-1 and TRBJ2-7, with 7 bases aligning to TRBD2. CDR1 and CDR2 from the germline V gene are DFQATT and SNEGSKA (reference sequence). The CDR3 is made up of 13 amino acids. J gave up 2 bases and V 7 bases, and 8 bases lay outside the gene matches. The CDR3 nucleotides read TGCAGTGTGAGCGGGGTAGGAACCTACGAGCAGTACTTC. Its protein is CSVSGVGTYEQYF.

The rearrangement joins TRBV5-4 to TRBJ2-1; no reliable D call. CDR1 and CDR2 (germline): SGHNT, YYREEE (reference sequence). This CDR3 has 16 residues. Trimming left V 3 bases short and J 0 bases short, with 13 bases between. This CDR3 is CASSSGHLGSYNEQFF. DNA of the CDR3: TGTGCCAGCAGCTCCGGGCACCTTGGCTCCTACAATGAGCAGTTCTTC.

This clonotype was counted only a few times. The J gene is TRBJ2-7, the V gene TRBV20-1; possibly TRBD1 or TRBD2 for D (5 bases each). This CDR3 has 12 amino acids. Germline assignment: CDR1 DFQATT and CDR2 SNEGSKA (reference sequence). Trimming removed 6 bases from V and 2 bases from J, with 11 bases in between. This CDR3 reads CSASLGPYEQYV. The CDR3 DNA is TGCAGTGCCTCCTTGGGACCCTACGAGCAGTACGTC.

This clonotype was detected only a few times. This rearrangement joins TRBV19 to TRBJ1-5; 10 nucleotides align to TRBD1. The CDR3 runs to 14 residues. With 6 bases clipped from V and 7 bases from J, the junction kept 6 bases outside the gene matches. CDR1 is LNHDA and CDR2 is SQIVND in the germline V gene (reference sequence). CDR3 loop: CASRQTGGEQPQHF. CDR3 DNA: TGTGCCAGTAGACAGACAGGGGGCGAGCAGCCCCAGCATTTT.

The chain combines TRBV6-5 with TRBJ2-2; unclear D gene. Trimming shortened V by 0 bases and J by 6 bases, and 11 bases separated the two germline ends. The CDR3 runs 15 residues. Germline V lookup: CDR1 MNHEY, CDR2 SVGAGI. CDR3 region: CASSYSWMESGELFF. CDR3 sequence (DNA): TGTGCCAGCAGTTACTCGTGGATGGAATCCGGGGAGCTGTTTTTT.

V gene TRBV7-6 combines with J gene TRBJ1-6; D gene uncertain. Between the trimmed V and J ends, which lost 1 base and 3 bases, there was a span of 4 bases. CDR1 is SGHVS and CDR2 is FNYEAQ in the germline V gene. This CDR3 region has 14 residues. This chain's CDR3 is CASSLGGYNSPLHF. The CDR3, as DNA: TGTGCCAGCAGCTTAGGCGGCTATAATTCACCCCTCCACTTT.

This clonotype appeared a few times. This sequence joins TRBV19 and TRBJ2-5, with 9 bases aligning to TRBD1. The junction had 6 bases not matched to a gene; V was cut back by 3 bases and J by 4 bases. Germline loops: CDR1 LNHDA, CDR2 SQIVND (reference sequence). The CDR3 runs 15 residues. For the CDR3, the DNA is TGTGCCAGTAGTATTTCTCCGACAGGGGGAGAGACCCAGTACTTC. The encoded protein is CASSISPTGGETQYF.

The sample holds many counts of this clonotype. V usage is TRBV5-1 and J usage is TRBJ1-1, with 7 bases aligning to TRBD1. V gave up 4 bases and J gave up 2 bases; unmatched junction bases: 8. CDR3 size: 15 residues. CDR1 is SGHRS, CDR2 YFSETQ, per germline. CDR3 protein: CASSVTGPTNTEAFF. The DNA for the CDR3 is TGCGCCAGCAGCGTGACAGGGCCGACAAACACTGAAGCTTTCTTT.

This clonotype was recorded many times. The rearrangement uses TRBV29-1 and TRBJ2-5; no clear D. This CDR3 contains 13 residues. V was clipped by 4 bases and J by 4 bases, with 13 bases between them. Germline V gives CDR1 SQVTM, CDR2 ANQGSEA. The CDR3 DNA sequence: TGCAGCGTTGGGGCCTATTTATTAGAGACCCAGTACTTC. This gives the protein CSVGAYLLETQYF. The complete variable domain, with remaining parts taken from reference TRBV29-1 and TRBJ2-5, reads SAVISQKPSRDICQRGTSLTIQCQVDSQVTMMFWYRQQPGQSLTLIATANQGSEATYESGFVIDKFPISRPNLTFSTLTVSNMSPEDSSIYLCSVGAYLLETQYFGPGTRLLVL.

This clonotype was picked up a small number of times. J is TRBJ2-1 and V is TRBV11-2; either TRBD1 or TRBD2 may supply D (5 bases each). The germline V gene has CDR1 SGHAT and CDR2 FQNNGV. Between the trimmed V and J ends, which lost 1 base and 7 bases, there was a span of 17 bases. This CDR3 comprises 16 residues. CDR3 region: CASSLVRAPWGNEQFF. For the CDR3, the DNA is TGTGCCAGCAGCTTAGTACGGGCACCCTGGGGGAATGAGCAGTTCTTC.

This clonotype was counted ten times or more. J is TRBJ2-2 and V is TRBV20-1; either TRBD1 or TRBD2 may supply D (6 bases each). CDR1 is DFQATT, CDR2 SNEGSKA, per germline (reference sequence). CDR3 size: 12 residues. Trimming left V 6 bases short and J 6 bases short, with 11 bases between. CDR3 DNA sequence: TGCAGTGCAGTGAGGGGGGCCGGGGAGCTGTTTTTT. Protein sequence: CSAVRGAGELFF.

A few counts support this clonotype. This chain links TRBV20-1 with TRBJ2-2; D might be TRBD1 or TRBD2, each matching 5 bases. This CDR3 has 13 residues. CDR1 is DFQATT and CDR2 is SNEGSKA in the germline V gene (reference sequence). Trimming pared 6 bases from V and 5 bases from J, leaving 13 bases between. CDR3 amino acids: CSAPGPWTGELFF. The CDR3 DNA is TGCAGTGCCCCGGGACCTTGGACCGGGGAGCTGTTTTTT.

The chain couples TRBV14 to TRBJ2-5, with D possibly being TRBD2 (7 bases). V was cut by 2 bases and J by 2 bases, with 15 bases left in between. Germline CDR1 is SGHDN and CDR2 is FVKESK. The CDR3 extends over 16 amino acids. The CDR3 here is CASSQNPGGLQETQYF. CDR3 bases: TGTGCCAGCAGCCAAAACCCGGGGGGCCTACAAGAGACCCAGTACTTC.

This clonotype appeared many times. The CDR3 DNA reads TGTGCCAGCAGTACCATCGGGGGCCGAGCGGAGGGCTACACCTTC. This translates into CASSTIGGRAEGYTF. This sequence joins TRBV28 and TRBJ1-2, with D possibly matching TRBD1 (6 bases). This CDR3 has 15 residues. The V gene lost 5 bases and the J gene lost 8 bases, with 21 bases spanning the gap. The germline V gene encodes CDR1 MDHEN and CDR2 SYDVKM.

The chain couples TRBV5-1 to TRBJ1-1; D gene ambiguous. The germline V gene encodes CDR1 SGHRS and CDR2 YFSETQ. The CDR3 loop spans 15 amino acids. Trimming pared 0 bases from V and 0 bases from J, leaving 9 bases between. DNA of the CDR3: TGCGCCAGCAGCTTGGTATGGGATGTGAACACTGAAGCTTTCTTT. Its protein is CASSLVWDVNTEAFF.

This clonotype has just a few counts. The rearrangement links TRBV2 to TRBJ2-3; D is undetermined. Germline CDR1 SNHLY, CDR2 FYNNEI. Trimming removed 5 bases from V and 0 bases from J, with 12 bases in between. This CDR3 has 15 residues. This CDR3 reads CASSSDKISTDTQYF. The CDR3 DNA reads TGTGCCAGCAGTTCCGACAAAATTAGCACAGATACGCAGTATTTT. Full variable domain (remainder filled in from reference TRBV2 and TRBJ2-3): EPEVTQTPSHQVTQMGQEVILRCVPISNHLYFYWYRQILGQKVEFLVSFYNNEISEKSEIFDDQFSVERPDGSNFTLKIRSTKLEDSAMYFCASSSDKISTDTQYFGPGTRLTVL.

CDR3 coding DNA: TGTGCCAGCAGCTTTTTTCAGGCGGGGCTATACTACAATGAGCAGTTCTTC. Amino acid sequence: CASSFFQAGLYYNEQFF. J is TRBJ2-1 and V is TRBV11-2, with D maybe TRBD2 (6 bases). The germline V gene encodes CDR1 SGHAT and CDR2 FQNNGV. The length of the CDR3 is 17 residues. Trimming removed 3 bases from V and 3 bases from J, with 18 bases in between. The variable domain in full, with the rest retrieved from reference TRBV11-2 and TRBJ2-1, is EAGVAQSPRYKIIEKRQSVAFWCNPISGHATLYWYQQILGQGPKLLIQFQNNGVVDDSQLPKDRFSAERLKGVDSTLKIQPAKLEDSAVYLCASSFFQAGLYYNEQFFGPGTRLTVL.